Here is one T cell receptor (beta chain) with its context. In germline, CDR1 is SGHKS, CDR2 YYEKEE (reference sequence). CDR3 length: 16 residues. The V and J ends lost 0 bases and 3 bases respectively, with 13 bases between them. Profiled with immunoSEQ multiplex PCR; TCRdb holds only in-frame clones, not every one. The table shows some 200,000 clones, with more than 85% occurring only once. The data stem from a study of T cell responses to AZD1222 COVID-19 vaccine. The TCR was taken from an adult who received the AZD1222 COVID-19 vaccine. V and J are TRBV5-5 and TRBJ2-1, with a possible D match to TRBD2 (6 bases). This specimen was peripheral blood, taken 28 days after the second AZD1222 dose. The CDR3: CASSLEGTGGYNEQFF. Written as DNA, the CDR3 is TGTGCCAGCAGCTTGGAGGGGACCGGGGGCTACAATGAGCAGTTCTTC.